This T cell receptor (beta chain) came from a study of blood T cell repertoires in COVID-19 (dated by TCRdb to the early 2020s). Broadly, across the study: Samples covering the acute and convalescent phases of COVID-19 were provided by collaborators in the United States, Italy and Spain. The repertoires were made available in a free public database intended to serve as a resource for research on the immune response to SARS-CoV-2. The material from the prospective study consisted of cDNA or gDNA derived from T cells, B-cell-depleted T cells, or PBMCs. The samples were drawn from the first 160 participants of the ongoing ImmuneRACE study and from under 1,500 subjects provided by 6 global collaborators. Nearly every sample came with metadata listing a de-identified subject ID, COVID-19 status, age in years and sex. Deeply sampled blood TCRbeta repertoires from subjects exposed to, actively infected with, or recovered from COVID-19 were included in the dataset. Where HLA class I and class II types were available, the types were taken from metadata supplied by the sample provider, not from assay-based typing. Here is what the overall study found, with its caveats: Clinical and demographic metadata were provided uncurated, with the amount varying by source and participant.

The collaborating institutions used their own protocols to collect whole blood in K2EDTA tubes. For TCRbeta analysis, collaborator samples were shipped as frozen whole blood, as isolated PBMCs, or as DNA extracted from either sample type. CDR3 length: 13 amino acids, cysteine to phenylalanine. Of the read, only the CDR3 DNA is kept; its 39 bases are in frame from base 1. Trimming takes 6 bases off V and 4 bases off J; junction bases not matched to a gene: 3. CDR1 and CDR2 are drawn from the germline V gene: MNHEY, SVGAGI. The immunoSEQ Assay, a bias-controlled multiplex PCR, was used to amplify TCRbeta CDR3 regions from genomic DNA. Regarding the original processing steps: The number of nucleated cells in each sample was estimated by amplification of reference gene primers within the assay. To quantify the absolute abundance of each unique TCRbeta CDR3 rearrangement, sequence reads were collapsed and filtered. For each sample, productive Simpson clonality was calculated as the square root of Simpson's diversity index over productive rearrangements. Here the immuneACCESS table is served through TCRdb, limited to in-frame sequences with V and J called. Missing clones are a known gap in these copies; in checked studies unresolved V genes cover under half, and the rest lacks a known reason. From that table come the V and J calls and clone size; the DNA was used to work out D and trimming. The sample has approximately 190,000 clones on record, 80% of them singletons. Under 8% of the sample comes from the top ten.

With respect to this clone: This clone's antigen is unknown. Base qualities are not at hand, and no much larger clone is one base apart.

This receptor chain uses TRBV6-5 and TRBJ1-1; 9 nucleotides in the junction match TRBD1. Sequenced sample: peripheral blood. The TCR sequence derives from a man aged 55 to 70 with acute or convalescent COVID-19. The CDR3 is CASRDRGITEAFF. The DNA reads TGTGCCAGCAGAGACAGGGGGATCACTGAAGCTTTCTTT.